A selection of T cell receptor beta chains follows, all from one sample in a study of cytomegalovirus exposure and HLA in healthy donors. Assay: immunoSEQ multiplex PCR; the TCRdb copy retains only in-frame clones and omits some. In the table there are tens of thousands of clones, approximately 65% of which are singletons. The sample was PBMCs. Receptor source: a male donor in good health and CMV-seropositive. The CDR3 runs from the conserved cysteine through the conserved F or W. D genes are given only for firm matches. Clone size, where shown, is once, few, many, or a class for clones that have expanded.

V gene	J gene	D gene	clone size	CDR3 protein	CDR3 DNA
TRBV30	TRBJ2-2	TRBD1	-	CAWIGRGGNAGELFF	TGTGCCTGGATAGGGAGAGGGGGCAACGCCGGGGAGCTGTTTTTT
TRBV30	TRBJ2-1	-	-	CAWREQGPEQFF	TGTGCCTGGAGGGAACAGGGACCTGAGCAGTTCTTC
TRBV5-1	TRBJ1-1	TRBD1	-	CASSLQGRTEAFF	TGCGCCAGCAGCCTACAGGGGAGGACTGAAGCTTTCTTT
TRBV9	TRBJ1-2	TRBD1	-	CASSVGTGNYGYTF	TGTGCCAGCAGCGTTGGGACAGGCAACTATGGCTACACCTTC
TRBV18	TRBJ2-5	TRBD1	-	CASSPPGQVQETQYF	TGTGCCAGCTCACCACCTGGACAGGTCCAAGAGACCCAGTACTTC
TRBV7-3	TRBJ2-1	-	-	CASSLGWALKANEQFF	TGTGCCAGCAGCTTAGGGTGGGCCTTAAAGGCCAATGAGCAGTTCTTC
TRBV9	TRBJ2-4	TRBD2	-	CASSPRGGDIQYF	TGTGCCAGCAGCCCTCGGGGGGGGGACATTCAGTACTTC
TRBV29-1	TRBJ1-1	TRBD1	-	CSVDRDTEAFF	TGCAGCGTGGACAGGGACACTGAAGCTTTCTTT
TRBV11-2	TRBJ1-2	TRBD1	few	CASSLALTGVGYTF	TGTGCCAGCAGCTTAGCCCTCACAGGGGTGGGCTACACCTTC
TRBV5-4	TRBJ2-1	TRBD2	-	CASSLSAGGPYNEQFF	TGTGCCAGCAGCTTGTCAGCGGGGGGGCCCTACAATGAGCAGTTCTTC
TRBV12-5	TRBJ1-1	TRBD1	-	CATTQGARTEAFF	TGTGCCACTACCCAGGGGGCGAGGACTGAAGCTTTCTTT
TRBV7-3	TRBJ2-3	TRBD2	-	CASSLLAGPDTQYF	TGTGCCAGCAGCTTACTAGCGGGCCCAGATACGCAGTATTTT
TRBV4-1	TRBJ1-5	-	-	CASSPLGPGSNQPQHF	TGCGCCAGCAGCCCTCTAGGACCAGGGAGCAATCAGCCCCAGCATTTT
TRBV5-1	TRBJ2-2	-	-	CASSSTANTGELFF	TGCGCCAGCAGCTCGACAGCGAACACCGGGGAGCTGTTTTTT
TRBV30	TRBJ2-1	-	-	CAGQEGGGVSEQFF	TGTGCCGGCCAGGAGGGAGGGGGAGTCAGTGAGCAGTTCTTC
TRBV5-1	TRBJ1-1	TRBD1	-	CASSRDSLMNTEAFF	TGCGCCAGCAGCCGGGACAGTTTGATGAACACTGAAGCTTTCTTT
TRBV5-1	TRBJ2-3	TRBD2	few	CATSLGEGPADTQYF	TGCGCCACCTCACTCGGGGAGGGGCCCGCAGATACGCAGTATTTT
TRBV4-2	TRBJ2-3	-	medium-sized	CASSQEGAWDTQYF	TGTGCCAGCAGCCAAGAGGGCGCTTGGGATACGCAGTATTTT
TRBV19	TRBJ2-1	TRBD2	-	CASSKTSGAHEQFF	TGTGCCAGTAGCAAGACTAGCGGGGCCCATGAGCAGTTCTTC
TRBV19	TRBJ2-1	TRBD1	-	CASSGDRPYNEQFF	TGTGCCAGTAGTGGGGACAGACCCTACAATGAGCAGTTCTTC
TRBV20-1	TRBJ2-5	TRBD1	-	CRLSTGNEQYF	TGCAGGCTGTCGACAGGGAATGAGCAGTACTTC
TRBV7-3	TRBJ1-1	TRBD1	-	CASSRTGNTEAFF	TGTGCCAGCAGCCGGACAGGGAACACTGAAGCTTTCTTT